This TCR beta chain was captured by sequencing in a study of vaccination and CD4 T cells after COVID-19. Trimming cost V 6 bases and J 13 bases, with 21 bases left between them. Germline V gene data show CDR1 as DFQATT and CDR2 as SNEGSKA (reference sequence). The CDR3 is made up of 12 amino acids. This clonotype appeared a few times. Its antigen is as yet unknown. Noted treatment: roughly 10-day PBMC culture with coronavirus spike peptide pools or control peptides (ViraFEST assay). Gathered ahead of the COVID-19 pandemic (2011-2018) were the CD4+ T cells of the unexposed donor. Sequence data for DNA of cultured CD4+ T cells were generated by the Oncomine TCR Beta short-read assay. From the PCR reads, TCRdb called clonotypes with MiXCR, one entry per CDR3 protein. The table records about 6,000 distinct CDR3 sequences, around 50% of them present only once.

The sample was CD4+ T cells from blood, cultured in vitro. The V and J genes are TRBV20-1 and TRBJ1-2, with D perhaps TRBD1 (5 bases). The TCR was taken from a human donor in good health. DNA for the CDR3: TGCAGTGCCCGACAGACTGCCCCGGTTGGCACCTTC. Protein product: CSARQTAPVGTF.